Below, one TCR beta chain is given with its context. Antigen specificity is unknown. V was trimmed by 0 bases and J by 8 bases, leaving 8 bases between them. Germline lookup yields CDR1 KGHSH and CDR2 LQKENI. The CDR3 has 13 amino acids. Peripheral venous blood was drawn in six-milliliter volumes, with a draw taken at each of two separate time points. The data are from a study of prognosis after radiotherapy for stage I lung cancer. Study findings and constraints: Reportedly, patients with and without metastases differed in TRBV and TRBJ gene usage. Median unique TCR clones dropped from roughly 10,000 to 7,000 after stereotactic body radiation therapy.

The TCR beta CDR3 region was amplified from genomic DNA, with two rounds of multiplex PCR being used for the amplification. Gene-specific TRBV and TRBJ primers were used in PCR round one. Second-round PCR employed universal primers. TCRdb passed the multiplex PCR reads through MiXCR, listing each CDR3 protein once. The top ten clones hold 16% of a sample with about 34,000 distinct CDR3 sequences, 30% to 35% of them seen once. The TCR was taken from a donor over 45 with non-small cell lung cancer. Sequenced here: PBMCs, sampled before or after stereotactic body radiation therapy (not recorded which). The chain is built from TRBV18 and TRBJ2-1; D is perhaps TRBD1 (5 bases). The CDR3 region is CASSPPTADEQFF. CDR3 nucleotides: TGTGCCAGCTCACCACCGACAGCCGATGAGCAGTTCTTC.